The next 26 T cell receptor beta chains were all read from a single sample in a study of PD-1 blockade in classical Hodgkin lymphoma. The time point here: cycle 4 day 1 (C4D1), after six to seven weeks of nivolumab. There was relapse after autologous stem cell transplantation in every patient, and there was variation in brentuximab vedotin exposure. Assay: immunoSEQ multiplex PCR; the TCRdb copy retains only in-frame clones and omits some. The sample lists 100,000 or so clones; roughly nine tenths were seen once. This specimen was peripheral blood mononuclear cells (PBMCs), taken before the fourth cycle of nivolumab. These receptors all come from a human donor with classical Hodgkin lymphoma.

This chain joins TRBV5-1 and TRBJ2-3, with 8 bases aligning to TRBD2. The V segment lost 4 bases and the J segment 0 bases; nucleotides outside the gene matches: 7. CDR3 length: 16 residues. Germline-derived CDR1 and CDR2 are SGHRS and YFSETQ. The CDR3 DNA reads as TGCGCCAGCAGCCAAACTAGCGGATCTAGCACAGATACGCAGTATTTT. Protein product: CASSQTSGSSTDTQYF.

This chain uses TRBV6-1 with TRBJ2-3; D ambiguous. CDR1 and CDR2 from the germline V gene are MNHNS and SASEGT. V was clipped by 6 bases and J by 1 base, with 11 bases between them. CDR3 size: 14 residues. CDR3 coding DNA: TGTGCCAGCAGAGGGAACACCCGCACAGATACGCAGTATTTT. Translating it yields CASRGNTRTDTQYF.

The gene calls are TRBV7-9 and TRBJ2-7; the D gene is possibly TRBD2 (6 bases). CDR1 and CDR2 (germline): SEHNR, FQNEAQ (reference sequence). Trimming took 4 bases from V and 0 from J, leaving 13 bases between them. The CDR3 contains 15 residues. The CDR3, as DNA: TGTGCCAGCAGCTCGTTAGCGGATTCCTCCTACGAGCAGTACTTC. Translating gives CASSSLADSSYEQYF.

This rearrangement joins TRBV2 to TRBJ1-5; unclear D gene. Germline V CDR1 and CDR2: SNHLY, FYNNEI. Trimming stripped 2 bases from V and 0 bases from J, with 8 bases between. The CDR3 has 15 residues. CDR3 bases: TGTGCCAGCAGTGAACAGACTTATAGCAATCAGCCCCAGCATTTT. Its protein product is CASSEQTYSNQPQHF.

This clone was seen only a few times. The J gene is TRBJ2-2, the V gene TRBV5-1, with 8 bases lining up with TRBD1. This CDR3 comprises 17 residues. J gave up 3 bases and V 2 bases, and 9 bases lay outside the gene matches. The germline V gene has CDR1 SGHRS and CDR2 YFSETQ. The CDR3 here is CASSFFGQGRDTGELFF. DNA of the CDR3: TGCGCCAGCAGCTTTTTCGGACAGGGTCGAGACACCGGGGAGCTGTTTTTT.

The CDR3 loop is CASSVWRGPNYGYTF. The CDR3 region has the DNA TGTGCCAGCAGTGTGTGGAGGGGGCCTAACTATGGCTACACCTTC. The J gene is TRBJ1-2, the V gene TRBV2; 7 nucleotides align to TRBD1. Germline-derived CDR1 and CDR2 are SNHLY and FYNNEI. The ends lost 4 bases at V and 0 bases at J; junction bases unmatched: 5. The CDR3 is 15 amino acids.

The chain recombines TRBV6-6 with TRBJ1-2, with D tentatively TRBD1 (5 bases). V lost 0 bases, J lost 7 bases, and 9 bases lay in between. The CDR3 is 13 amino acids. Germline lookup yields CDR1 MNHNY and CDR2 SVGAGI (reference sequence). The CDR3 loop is CASSYSGAAGYTF. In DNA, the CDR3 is TGTGCCAGCAGTTACTCAGGGGCGGCTGGCTACACCTTC.

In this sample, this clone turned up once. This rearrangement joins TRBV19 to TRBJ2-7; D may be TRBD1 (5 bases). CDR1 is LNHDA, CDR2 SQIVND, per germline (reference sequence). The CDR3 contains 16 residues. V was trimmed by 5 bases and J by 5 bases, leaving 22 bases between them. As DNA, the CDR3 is TGTGCCAGTAGTCAGCGCATGACAGCTTACCTCGACGAGCAGTACTTC. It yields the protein CASSQRMTAYLDEQYF.

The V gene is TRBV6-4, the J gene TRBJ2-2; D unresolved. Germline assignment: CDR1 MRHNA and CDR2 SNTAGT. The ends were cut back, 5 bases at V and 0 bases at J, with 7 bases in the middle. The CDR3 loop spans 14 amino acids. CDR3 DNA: TGTGCCAGCAGTTTGGGTGCGAACACCGGGGAGCTGTTTTTT. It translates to CASSLGANTGELFF.

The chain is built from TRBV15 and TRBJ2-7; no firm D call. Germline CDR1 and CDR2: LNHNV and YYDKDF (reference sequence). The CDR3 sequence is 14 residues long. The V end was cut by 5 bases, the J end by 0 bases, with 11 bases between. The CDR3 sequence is CATSEEFNSYEQYF. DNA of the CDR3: TGTGCCACCAGCGAGGAGTTTAACTCCTACGAGCAGTACTTC.

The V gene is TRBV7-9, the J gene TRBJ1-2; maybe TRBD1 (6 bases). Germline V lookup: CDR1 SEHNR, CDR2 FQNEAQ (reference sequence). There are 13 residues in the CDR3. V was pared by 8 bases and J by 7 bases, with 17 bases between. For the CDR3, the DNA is TGTGCCAGCGCACCTAGTGAGGGGGTTGGCTACACCTTC. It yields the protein CASAPSEGVGYTF.

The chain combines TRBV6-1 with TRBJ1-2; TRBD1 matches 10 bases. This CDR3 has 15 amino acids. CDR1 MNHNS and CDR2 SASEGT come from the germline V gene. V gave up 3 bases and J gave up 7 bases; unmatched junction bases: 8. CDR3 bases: TGTGCCAGCAGTGAGTACGACAGGGGGCGAGGTGGCTACACCTTC. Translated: CASSEYDRGRGGYTF.

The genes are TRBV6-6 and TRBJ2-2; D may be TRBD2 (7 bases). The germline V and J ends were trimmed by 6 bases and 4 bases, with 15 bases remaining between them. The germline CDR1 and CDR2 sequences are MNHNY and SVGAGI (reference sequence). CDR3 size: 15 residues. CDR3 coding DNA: TGTGCCAGCAGGGGGAAGGGGGGGTTCACCGGGGAGCTGTTTTTT. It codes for CASRGKGGFTGELFF.

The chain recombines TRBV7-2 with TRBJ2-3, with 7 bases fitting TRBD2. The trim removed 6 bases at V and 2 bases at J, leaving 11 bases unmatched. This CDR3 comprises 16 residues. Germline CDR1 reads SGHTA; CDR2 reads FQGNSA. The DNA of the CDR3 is TGTGCCAGCAGAGCACAGGCGACTAGCTTCACAGATACGCAGTATTTT. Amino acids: CASRAQATSFTDTQYF.

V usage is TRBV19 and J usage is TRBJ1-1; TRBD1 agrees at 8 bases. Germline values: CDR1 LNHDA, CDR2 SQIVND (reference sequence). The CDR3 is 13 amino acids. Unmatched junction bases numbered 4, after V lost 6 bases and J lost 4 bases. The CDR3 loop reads CASRNTGGTEAFF. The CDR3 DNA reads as TGTGCCAGTAGGAATACAGGGGGCACTGAAGCTTTCTTT.

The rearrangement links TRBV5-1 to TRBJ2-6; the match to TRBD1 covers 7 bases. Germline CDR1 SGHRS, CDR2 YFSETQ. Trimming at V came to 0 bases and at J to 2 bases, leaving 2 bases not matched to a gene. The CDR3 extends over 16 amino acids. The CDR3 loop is CASSLVGTAGANVLTF. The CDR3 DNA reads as TGCGCCAGCAGCTTGGTAGGGACAGCTGGGGCCAACGTCCTGACTTTC.

CDR3 sequence reads: CASGLGGSYNEQFF. The CDR3 nucleotides are TGCGCCAGCGGCCTTGGAGGCTCCTACAATGAGCAGTTCTTC. The J gene is TRBJ2-1, the V gene TRBV5-1; D possibly corresponds to TRBD2 (5 bases). CDR3 length: 14 amino acids. The germline V gene has CDR1 SGHRS and CDR2 YFSETQ. With 7 bases removed from V and 0 bases from J, the gap between germline ends came to 11 bases.

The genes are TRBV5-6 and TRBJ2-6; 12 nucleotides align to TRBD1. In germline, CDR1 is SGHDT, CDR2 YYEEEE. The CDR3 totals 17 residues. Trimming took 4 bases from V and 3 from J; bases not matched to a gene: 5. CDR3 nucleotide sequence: TGTGCCAGCAGCCCGGGGACAGGGGGCGTTGGGGCCAACGTCCTGACTTTC. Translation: CASSPGTGGVGANVLTF.

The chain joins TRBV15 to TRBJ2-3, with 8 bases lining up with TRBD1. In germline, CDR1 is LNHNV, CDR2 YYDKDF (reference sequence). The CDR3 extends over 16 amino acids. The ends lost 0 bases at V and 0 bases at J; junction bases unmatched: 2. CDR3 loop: CATSRDRDRSTDTQYF. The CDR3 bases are TGTGCCACCAGCAGAGACCGGGACAGGAGCACAGATACGCAGTATTTT. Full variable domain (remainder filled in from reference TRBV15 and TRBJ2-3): DAMVIQNPRYQVTQFGKPVTLSCSQTLNHNVMYWYQQKSSQAPKLLFHYYDKDFNNEADTPDNFQSRRPNTSFCFLDIRSPGLGDTAMYLCATSRDRDRSTDTQYFGPGTRLTVL.

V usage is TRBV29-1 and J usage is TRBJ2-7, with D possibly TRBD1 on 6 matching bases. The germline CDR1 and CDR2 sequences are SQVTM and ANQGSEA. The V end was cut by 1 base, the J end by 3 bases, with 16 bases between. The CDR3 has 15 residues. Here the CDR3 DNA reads TGCAGCGTTGAAGGGTCAAGAGAACAGGGCTACGAGCAGTACTTC. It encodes CSVEGSREQGYEQYF.

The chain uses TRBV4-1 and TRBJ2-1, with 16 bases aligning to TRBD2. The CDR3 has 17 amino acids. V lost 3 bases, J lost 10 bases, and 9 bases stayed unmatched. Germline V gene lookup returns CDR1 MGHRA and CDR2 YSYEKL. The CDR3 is CASSHLGTSGRAGEQFF. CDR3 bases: TGCGCCAGCAGCCACCTCGGGACTAGCGGGAGGGCCGGGGAGCAGTTCTTC.

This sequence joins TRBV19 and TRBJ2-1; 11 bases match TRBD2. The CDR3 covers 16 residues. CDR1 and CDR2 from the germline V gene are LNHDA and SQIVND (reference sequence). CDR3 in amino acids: CPRQRGTSGAYNEQFF. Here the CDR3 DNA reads TGTCCACGACAAAGGGGGACTAGCGGAGCATACAATGAGCAGTTCTTC.

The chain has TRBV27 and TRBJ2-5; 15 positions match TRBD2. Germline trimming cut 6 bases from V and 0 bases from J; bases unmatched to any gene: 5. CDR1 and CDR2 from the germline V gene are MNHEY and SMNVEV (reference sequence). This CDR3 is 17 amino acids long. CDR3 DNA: TGTGCCAGCAGAGGGACTAGCGGGAGGACGTACCAAGAGACCCAGTACTTC. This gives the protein CASRGTSGRTYQETQYF.

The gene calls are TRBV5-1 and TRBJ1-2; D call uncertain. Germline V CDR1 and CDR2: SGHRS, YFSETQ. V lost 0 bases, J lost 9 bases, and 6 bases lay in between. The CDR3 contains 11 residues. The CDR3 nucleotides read TGCGCCAGCAGCTTGGGGCCGAGCTACACCTTC. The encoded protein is CASSLGPSYTF.

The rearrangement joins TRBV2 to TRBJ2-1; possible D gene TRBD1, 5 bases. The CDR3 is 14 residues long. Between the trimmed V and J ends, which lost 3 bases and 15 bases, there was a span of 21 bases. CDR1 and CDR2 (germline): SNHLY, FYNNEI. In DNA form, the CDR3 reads TGTGCCAGCAGTGAGACGTCAGGGCCCCTCGCCCGGTTCTTC. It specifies CASSETSGPLARFF.

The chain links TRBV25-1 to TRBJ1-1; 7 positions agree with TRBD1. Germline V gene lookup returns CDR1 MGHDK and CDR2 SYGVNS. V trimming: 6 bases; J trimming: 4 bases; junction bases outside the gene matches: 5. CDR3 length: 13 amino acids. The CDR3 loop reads CASRGDSPTEAFF. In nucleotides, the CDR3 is TGTGCCAGCAGGGGGGACAGCCCCACTGAAGCTTTCTTT.